Given below is one TCR beta chain in context. The data are from a study of T cells in pancreatic ductal adenocarcinoma. Selected pancreatic ductal adenocarcinoma patients had undergone surgery without neoadjuvant therapy. This CDR3 has 18 amino acids. Trimming stripped 4 bases from V and 5 bases from J, with 23 bases between. CDR1 is KGHSY and CDR2 is FQNENV in the germline V gene. TCRdb keeps only in-frame clones here, not all; method: immunoSEQ multiplex PCR. This sample yields approximately 19,000 clones, of which about 90% are seen a single time; 0.94% belongs to the top ten. This sequence originates from a human donor with pancreatic ductal adenocarcinoma. The sequenced sample was PBMCs. The chain is built from TRBV16 and TRBJ1-4, with a possible D match to TRBD1 (6 bases). In DNA form, the CDR3 reads TGTGCCAGCAGCCCATCGGGATACGGACAGTTTGGAAATGAAAAACTGTTTTTT. Translation: CASSPSGYGQFGNEKLFF.